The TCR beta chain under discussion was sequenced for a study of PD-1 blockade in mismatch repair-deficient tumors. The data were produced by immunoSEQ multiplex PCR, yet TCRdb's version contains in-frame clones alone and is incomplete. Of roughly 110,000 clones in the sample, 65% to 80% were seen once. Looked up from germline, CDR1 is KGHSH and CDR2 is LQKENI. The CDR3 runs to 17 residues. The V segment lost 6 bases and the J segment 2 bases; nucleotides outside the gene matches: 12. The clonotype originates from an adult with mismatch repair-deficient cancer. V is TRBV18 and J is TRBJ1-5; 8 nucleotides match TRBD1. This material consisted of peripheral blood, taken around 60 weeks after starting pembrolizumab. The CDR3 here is CASSLGPLGQGNQPQHF. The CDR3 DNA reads TGTGCCAGCTCCCTAGGGCCTCTGGGACAGGGCAATCAGCCCCAGCATTTT.